This entry lists 15 T cell receptor beta chains sequenced from one sample in a study of regulatory T cells in long-lasting Graves disease (dated by TCRdb to about 2021). Interpreted using the paper, the time point label stands for: persistent/refractory GD, antithyroid drugs over 5 years with positive TRAb. For both TCR sequencing and RNA sequencing, RNA was extracted from PBMCs in TRIzol. Libraries came from multiplex PCR. The sequencer listed for this sample is Illumina HiSeq 4000. iRepertoire HTBI primers and Arm-PCR amplification of CDR3 regions were used to construct TCR beta libraries. The raw public data were reprocessed by TCRdb itself: fastp quality trimming at Q25, MiXCR clonotype calling, in-frame beta chains only. CDR3 protein duplicates are merged, each entry listing the most common genes and DNA. Here the sample has around 430,000 distinct CDR3 sequences; approximately 22% occur a single time. In total, the top ten clones hold roughly 14% of the sample.

The material sequenced was peripheral blood mononuclear cells (PBMCs), taken when the disease was refractory, from a patient treated with antithyroid drugs. These receptors were obtained from a female donor with Graves disease.

The sample holds many counts of this clonotype. The chain uses TRBV9 and TRBJ2-5; D gene ambiguous. The V gene's germline CDR1 is SGDLS and CDR2 YYNGEE. The CDR3 loop spans 12 amino acids. V lost 4 bases and J lost 5, with 9 bases in between. CDR3 amino acids: CASSLGWETQYF. Written as DNA, the CDR3 is TGTGCCAGCAGCTTAGGTTGGGAGACCCAGTACTTC.

The V call is TRBV10-3, the J call TRBJ1-3, with unresolved D. The CDR3 loop spans 13 amino acids. Germline-derived CDR1 and CDR2 are ENHRY and SYGVKD. Trimming took off 10 bases at V and 0 bases at J, with 10 bases between the two ends. The CDR3 spells CANRDGSGNTIYF. The CDR3 DNA reads as TGTGCCAACCGGGATGGCTCTGGAAACACCATATATTTT.

The rearrangement links TRBV30 to TRBJ2-7; 7 nucleotides align to TRBD1. V lost 1 base to trimming and J lost 5 bases; unmatched junction nucleotides: 8. Germline V gives CDR1 GTSNPN, CDR2 SVGIG (reference sequence). There are 14 residues in the CDR3. The CDR3 protein is CAWSATTGSHEQYF. CDR3 DNA: TGTGCCTGGAGTGCCACGACAGGGTCCCACGAGCAGTACTTC.

The V call is TRBV19, the J call TRBJ2-2, with D perhaps matching TRBD1 or TRBD2 (5 bases each). The CDR3 runs 18 residues. Germline lookup yields CDR1 LNHDA and CDR2 SQIVND (reference sequence). Trimming removed 0 bases from V and 4 bases from J, with 18 bases in between. DNA of the CDR3: TGTGCCAGTAGTATAGATGGGTTCGCCAGGGCGGGCACCGGGGAGCTGTTTTTT. As protein: CASSIDGFARAGTGELFF.

V is TRBV20-1 and J is TRBJ1-1; the D is unclear. Germline CDR1 DFQATT, CDR2 SNEGSKA (reference sequence). The CDR3 has 13 amino acids. V was shortened by 2 bases and J by 0 bases, with 7 bases between the two germline ends. The CDR3 DNA sequence: TGCAGTGCTAGAATAACAGTGAACACTGAAGCTTTCTTT. This gives the protein CSARITVNTEAFF.

This clonotype was detected ten times or more. The chain employs TRBV6-5 and TRBJ2-1, with 7 bases matching TRBD2. V was clipped by 0 bases and J by 7 bases; unmatched bases: 6. Germline V lookup: CDR1 MNHEY, CDR2 SVGAGI. This CDR3 has 15 residues. The chain's CDR3 is CASSYSTGGPNEQFF. The CDR3 coding sequence is TGTGCCAGCAGTTACTCGACGGGAGGACCTAATGAGCAGTTCTTC.

The chain is built from TRBV6-5 and TRBJ2-7, with 12 bases fitting TRBD2. The CDR3 extends over 16 amino acids. The V gene's germline CDR1 is MNHEY and CDR2 SVGAGI. Germline trimming cut 4 bases from V and 7 bases from J; bases unmatched to any gene: 11. CDR3: CASSSSSGRGSREQYF. The CDR3 coding sequence is TGTGCCAGCAGTTCTTCTAGCGGGAGGGGATCGAGGGAGCAGTACTTC.

This clonotype turned up a few times. This chain joins TRBV20-1 and TRBJ2-1, with a tentative D call TRBD2 (6 bases). V lost 4 bases and J 7 bases, leaving 17 bases between the germline ends. CDR3 length: 14 residues. Germline V gene sequence: CDR1 DFQATT, CDR2 SNEGSKA (reference sequence). The CDR3 bases are TGCAGTGCTATTACTAGCATTGGACCTAATGAGCAGTTCTTC. As protein: CSAITSIGPNEQFF.

This clonotype was observed at least ten times. The chain carries TRBV24-1 and TRBJ1-1, with D perhaps TRBD1 (5 bases). The CDR3 spans 13 residues. V was trimmed by 9 bases and J by 4 bases, leaving 14 bases between them. In germline, CDR1 is KGHDR, CDR2 SFDVKD. The CDR3 sequence: CATRGRARTEAFF. The CDR3 nucleotides are TGTGCCACCCGGGGACGGGCCCGCACTGAAGCTTTCTTT.

This clonotype was found a few times. The CDR3 DNA follows: TGTGCCAGCAGTCCGCCGGGACATTACACCGGGGAGCTGTTTTTT. The encoded protein is CASSPPGHYTGELFF. The genes are TRBV28 and TRBJ2-2; possible D gene TRBD1, 6 bases. V shed 5 bases and J shed 3 bases, with 13 bases lying between them. This CDR3 has 15 residues. Germline V gives CDR1 MDHEN, CDR2 SYDVKM.

The V and J genes are TRBV6-5 and TRBJ1-4; 7 bases map to TRBD1. The CDR3 covers 16 residues. Germline V gene data show CDR1 as MNHEY and CDR2 as SVGAGI. The V segment lost 2 bases and the J segment 5 bases; nucleotides outside the gene matches: 8. The CDR3 region has the DNA TGTGCCAGCAGTTACCGCCGGGACAGACCCAATGAAAAACTGTTTTTT. It translates to CASSYRRDRPNEKLFF.

The sample holds a few counts of this clonotype. This chain links TRBV27 with TRBJ2-7; 12 bases line up with TRBD2. Trimming at V came to 10 bases and at J to 3 bases, leaving 10 bases not matched to a gene. The CDR3 sequence is 15 residues long. Germline values: CDR1 MNHEY, CDR2 SMNVEV (reference sequence). The CDR3 loop is CATVRLAGAFYEQYF. In nucleotides, the CDR3 is TGTGCCACCGTCCGACTAGCGGGGGCCTTCTACGAGCAGTACTTC.

The chain recombines TRBV9 with TRBJ1-2; D is unresolved. CDR1 and CDR2 (germline): SGDLS, YYNGEE. V was cut by 4 bases and J by 3 bases, with 10 bases left in between. The CDR3 is made up of 13 amino acids. The CDR3 reads CASSIGEDYGYTF. CDR3 DNA: TGTGCCAGCAGCATCGGTGAGGACTATGGCTACACCTTC.

The rearrangement uses TRBV9 and TRBJ1-2; no firm D call. This CDR3 comprises 14 residues. From germline, CDR1 is SGDLS and CDR2 YYNGEE. V was shortened by 0 bases and J by 2 bases, with 8 bases between the two germline ends. CDR3 loop: CASSVDLGNYGYTF. The CDR3 coding sequence is TGTGCCAGCAGCGTAGATTTAGGGAACTATGGCTACACCTTC.

About this clonotype itself: One base away lies a much larger clone, so this may be a sequencing read error. The chain has TRBV28 and TRBJ2-5; D might be TRBD1 or TRBD2, each matching 7 bases. The V end lost 5 bases, the J end lost 4 bases, and 17 bases lay between the germline ends. This CDR3 is built from 15 residues. Germline V gene lookup returns CDR1 MDHEN and CDR2 SYDVKM. The CDR3 region has the DNA TGTGCCAGCAGTAAGGGGGCAGGGGAGGGAGAGACCCAGTACTTC. This codes for CASSKGAGEGETQYF.